This T cell receptor beta chain stems from a study of cytomegalovirus exposure and HLA in healthy donors. As for the study in general: Ancestry clustering placed 70% to 90% of around 400 genotyped donors in the Caucasian-associated cluster.

PCR was performed using 60 Vbeta and 13 Jbeta primers. Sequencing was performed with immunoSEQ multiplex PCR; in TCRdb, only in-frame clones are kept and a portion is missing. The repertoire holds 100,000 to 150,000 clones, with under 80% as singletons. Whole-study results and caveats: Highly shared sequence variants in one cluster were likely a sequencing artifact. Immune exposure data for these donors was limited to CMV serostatus. Per a prior analysis, the majority of TCR beta V segments were productive roughly 87% or roughly 30% of the time.

Details on this clone: Its cognate antigen is unknown. The junction and the germline gene differ at one end; a read error may be behind it.

The CDR3 loop spans 13 amino acids. Germline-derived CDR1 and CDR2 are MDHEN and SYDVKM. The rearrangement uses TRBV28 and TRBJ2-6, with a weak D call TRBD1 (5 bases). Sample: PBMCs. The TCR sequence derives from a man in his sixties in good health and CMV-seropositive. The CDR3 nucleotides read TGTGCCAGCAAGGGGCCTGGGGCCAACGGCCTGACTTTC. Protein product: CASKGPGANGLTF.